This T cell receptor (beta chain) emerged from a study of blood T cell repertoires in COVID-19. About the research overall: Collection of acute and convalescent COVID-19 samples took place in the United States, Italy and Spain. Sample material is recorded as cDNA or gDNA derived from T cells, B-cell-depleted T cells, or PBMCs.

Seattle patients were enrolled while actively infected and followed longitudinally. Authors' data handling: Amplification of reference gene primers provided the estimated nucleated cell counts. Sequencing used immunoSEQ multiplex PCR; TCRdb keeps in-frame clones, though not all of them. V, J and clone size reflect that table, while D and trimming were determined from the DNA. The data hold some 100,000 clones, with approximately 86% observed a single time. J was trimmed by 7 bases and V by 3 bases; bases with no gene match: 9. Germline loops: CDR1 MNHEY, CDR2 SMNVEV (reference sequence). The CDR3 sequence is 16 residues long.

Sequenced material: peripheral blood. The receptor was derived from a man aged 45-65 years with COVID-19, enrolled during active disease. The genes are TRBV27 and TRBJ2-2; 9 bases are a match to TRBD1. The CDR3 DNA sequence: TGTGCCAGCAGTTTCTACGGGACAGGGTCAATCGGGGAGCTGTTTTTT. Amino acids: CASSFYGTGSIGELFF.